These T cell receptor beta chains were read from a single sample in a study of T cell changes during pregnancy in multiple sclerosis. TCRdb's table, derived via immunoSEQ multiplex PCR, lists solely in-frame clones and lacks some. This table has just under 80,000 clones, about 93% appearing once. This sample comprised peripheral blood, obtained in the second trimester of pregnancy. The receptors shown here come from a female donor in good health, enrolled as a control in a pregnancy study. The CDR3 runs from the conserved cysteine through the conserved F or W. Fields, in order: CDR3 length, D gene, V gene, J gene, clone size, CDR3 protein, CDR3 DNA. D genes are given only for firm matches. Only some rows state a clone size, as once, few, many or a class for expanded clones.

CDR3 length: 16; D gene: TRBD2; V gene: TRBV4-3; J gene: TRBJ2-3; clone size: few; CDR3 protein: CASSLIAGGPQDTQYF; CDR3 DNA: TGCGCCAGCAGCCTCATAGCGGGGGGGCCTCAAGATACGCAGTATTTT
CDR3 length: 12; D gene: NA; V gene: TRBV30; J gene: TRBJ1-1; clone size: few; CDR3 protein: CAWSVGGAEAFF; CDR3 DNA: TGTGCCTGGAGCGTCGGAGGGGCGGAAGCTTTCTTT
CDR3 length: 15; D gene: NA; V gene: TRBV4-1; J gene: TRBJ2-2; clone size: NA; CDR3 protein: CASRYTGMGAGELFF; CDR3 DNA: TGCGCCAGCAGGTACACTGGAATGGGAGCCGGGGAGCTGTTTTTT
CDR3 length: 14; D gene: TRBD1; V gene: TRBV7-9; J gene: TRBJ2-7; clone size: NA; CDR3 protein: CASSHWDSLNEQYF; CDR3 DNA: TGTGCCAGCAGCCATTGGGACAGTCTCAACGAGCAGTACTTC
CDR3 length: 13; D gene: NA; V gene: TRBV19; J gene: TRBJ1-1; clone size: NA; CDR3 protein: CASTTGMNTEAFF; CDR3 DNA: TGTGCCAGTACAACAGGGATGAACACTGAAGCTTTCTTT
CDR3 length: 15; D gene: TRBD1; V gene: TRBV7-9; J gene: TRBJ2-1; clone size: NA; CDR3 protein: CASSLRQGLHNEQFF; CDR3 DNA: TGTGCCAGCAGCTTAAGACAGGGCCTTCACAATGAGCAGTTCTTC
CDR3 length: 12; D gene: NA; V gene: TRBV5-3; J gene: TRBJ2-7; clone size: once; CDR3 protein: CARSRGLHEQYF; CDR3 DNA: TGTGCCAGAAGCCGGGGACTGCACGAGCAGTACTTC
CDR3 length: 15; D gene: TRBD1; V gene: TRBV7-9; J gene: TRBJ1-2; clone size: NA; CDR3 protein: CASSSGTGGRYGYTF; CDR3 DNA: TGTGCCAGCAGTTCCGGGACAGGGGGCCGCTATGGCTACACCTTC
CDR3 length: 12; D gene: NA; V gene: TRBV11-3; J gene: TRBJ2-1; clone size: NA; CDR3 protein: CASSSREDEQFF; CDR3 DNA: TGTGCCAGCAGCTCCAGGGAGGATGAGCAGTTCTTC
CDR3 length: 13; D gene: NA; V gene: TRBV6-1; J gene: TRBJ2-3; clone size: once; CDR3 protein: CASSGGREDTQYF; CDR3 DNA: TGTGCCAGCAGTGGGGGAAGGGAGGATACGCAGTATTTT
CDR3 length: 14; D gene: TRBD1; V gene: TRBV6-6; J gene: TRBJ2-7; clone size: NA; CDR3 protein: CASSYLGQHYEQYF; CDR3 DNA: TGTGCCAGCAGTTACTTGGGACAGCACTACGAGCAGTACTTC
CDR3 length: 15; D gene: TRBD1; V gene: TRBV19; J gene: TRBJ1-1; clone size: NA; CDR3 protein: CASSIGGQPNTEAFF; CDR3 DNA: TGTGCCAGTAGTATAGGGGGACAGCCGAACACTGAAGCTTTCTTT
CDR3 length: 12; D gene: NA; V gene: TRBV7-2; J gene: TRBJ2-7; clone size: NA; CDR3 protein: CASSPGAYEQYF; CDR3 DNA: TGTGCCAGCAGCCCGGGGGCCTACGAGCAGTACTTC
CDR3 length: 14; D gene: TRBD1; V gene: TRBV6-5; J gene: TRBJ1-5; clone size: once; CDR3 protein: CASSYRQGNQPQHF; CDR3 DNA: TGTGCCAGCAGTTACAGACAGGGAAATCAGCCCCAGCATTTT
CDR3 length: 11; D gene: NA; V gene: TRBV2; J gene: TRBJ1-1; clone size: NA; CDR3 protein: CASRAGEEAFF; CDR3 DNA: TGTGCCAGCAGGGCGGGGGAGGAAGCTTTCTTT
CDR3 length: 14; D gene: NA; V gene: TRBV6-1; J gene: TRBJ2-7; clone size: NA; CDR3 protein: CASTAAAVSYEQYF; CDR3 DNA: TGTGCCAGCACCGCAGCGGCGGTCTCCTACGAGCAGTACTTC
CDR3 length: 15; D gene: NA; V gene: TRBV30; J gene: TRBJ1-6; clone size: NA; CDR3 protein: CAWSAGGVHNSPLHF; CDR3 DNA: TGTGCCTGGAGTGCTGGCGGGGTCCATAATTCACCCCTCCACTTT
CDR3 length: 14; D gene: NA; V gene: TRBV30; J gene: TRBJ2-5; clone size: NA; CDR3 protein: CAWNELGGQETQYF; CDR3 DNA: TGTGCCTGGAACGAGCTCGGGGGCCAAGAGACCCAGTACTTC
CDR3 length: 15; D gene: NA; V gene: TRBV9; J gene: TRBJ2-7; clone size: NA; CDR3 protein: CASSGGASAPYEQYF; CDR3 DNA: TGTGCCAGCAGCGGCGGGGCTAGCGCTCCCTACGAGCAGTACTTC